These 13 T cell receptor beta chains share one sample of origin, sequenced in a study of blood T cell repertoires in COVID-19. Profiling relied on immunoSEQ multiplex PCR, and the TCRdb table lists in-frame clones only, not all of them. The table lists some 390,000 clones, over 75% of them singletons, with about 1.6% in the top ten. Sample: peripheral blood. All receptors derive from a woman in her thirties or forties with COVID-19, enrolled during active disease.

The CDR3 DNA reads as TGTGCCAGCACCATTACGGGACAGCCCTACGAGCAGTACTTC. The encoded protein is CASTITGQPYEQYF. The chain employs TRBV11-2 and TRBJ2-7; the match to TRBD1 covers 7 bases. The length of the CDR3 is 14 residues. CDR1 SGHAT and CDR2 FQNNGV come from the germline V gene. V lost 7 bases and J lost 2; bases outside the gene matches: 8.

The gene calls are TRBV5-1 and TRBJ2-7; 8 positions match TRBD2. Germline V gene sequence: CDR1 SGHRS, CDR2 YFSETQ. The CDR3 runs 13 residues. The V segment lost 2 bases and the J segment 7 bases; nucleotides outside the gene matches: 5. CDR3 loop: CASSFPAGAEQYF. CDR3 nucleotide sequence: TGCGCCAGCAGCTTCCCAGCGGGGGCTGAGCAGTACTTC.

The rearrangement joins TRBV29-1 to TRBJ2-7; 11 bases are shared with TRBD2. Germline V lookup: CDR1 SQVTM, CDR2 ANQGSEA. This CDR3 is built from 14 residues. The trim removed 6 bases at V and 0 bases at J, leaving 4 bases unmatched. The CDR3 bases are TGCAGCGTCCTAGCGGGAGGTAGCTCCTACGAGCAGTACTTC. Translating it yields CSVLAGGSSYEQYF.

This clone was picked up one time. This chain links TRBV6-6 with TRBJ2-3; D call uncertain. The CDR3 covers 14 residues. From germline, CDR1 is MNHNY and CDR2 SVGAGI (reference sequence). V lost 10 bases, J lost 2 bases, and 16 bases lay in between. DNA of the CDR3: TGTGCCACGCAACGCCCTACTAACACAGATACGCAGTATTTT. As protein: CATQRPTNTDTQYF.

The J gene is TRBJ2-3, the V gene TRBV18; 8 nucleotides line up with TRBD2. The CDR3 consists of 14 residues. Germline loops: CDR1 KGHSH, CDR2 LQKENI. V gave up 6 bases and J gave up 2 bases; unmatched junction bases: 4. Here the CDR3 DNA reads TGTGCCAGCTCGGGACTAGACTCCACAGATACGCAGTATTTT. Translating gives CASSGLDSTDTQYF.

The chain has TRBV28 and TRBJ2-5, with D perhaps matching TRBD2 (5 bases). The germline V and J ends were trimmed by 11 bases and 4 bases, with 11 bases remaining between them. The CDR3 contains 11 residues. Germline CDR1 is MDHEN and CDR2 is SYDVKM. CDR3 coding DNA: TGTGCCTCCACTCGGGGAGAGACCCAGTACTTC. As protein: CASTRGETQYF.

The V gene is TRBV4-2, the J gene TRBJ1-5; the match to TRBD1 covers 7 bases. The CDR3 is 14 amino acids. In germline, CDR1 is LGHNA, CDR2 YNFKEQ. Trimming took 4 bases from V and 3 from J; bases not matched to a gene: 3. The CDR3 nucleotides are TGTGCCAGCAGCCCGGGACAGTTCAATCAGCCCCAGCATTTT. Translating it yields CASSPGQFNQPQHF.

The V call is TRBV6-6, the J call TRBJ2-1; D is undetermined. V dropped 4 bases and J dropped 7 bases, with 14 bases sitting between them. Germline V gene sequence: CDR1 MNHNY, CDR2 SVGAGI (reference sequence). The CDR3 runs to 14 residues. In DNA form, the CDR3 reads TGTGCCAGCAGTTCTGTGGCGGTTGAGAATGAGCAGTTCTTC. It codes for CASSSVAVENEQFF.

The CDR3 spells CASSSVRGSAFNYGYTF. The CDR3, as DNA: TGTGCCAGCAGTTCGGTACGTGGGAGCGCCTTTAACTATGGCTACACCTTC. The J gene is TRBJ1-2, the V gene TRBV28; D ambiguous. Looked up from germline, CDR1 is MDHEN and CDR2 is SYDVKM. V dropped 4 bases and J dropped 1 base, with 19 bases sitting between them. This CDR3 region has 17 residues.

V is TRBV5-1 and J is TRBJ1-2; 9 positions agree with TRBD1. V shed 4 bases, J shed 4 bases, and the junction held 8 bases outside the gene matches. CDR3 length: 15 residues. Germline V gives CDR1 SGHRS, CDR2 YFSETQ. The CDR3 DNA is TGCGCCAGCAGCCAGAGGACAGGGGCGGGCTATGGCTACACCTTC. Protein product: CASSQRTGAGYGYTF.

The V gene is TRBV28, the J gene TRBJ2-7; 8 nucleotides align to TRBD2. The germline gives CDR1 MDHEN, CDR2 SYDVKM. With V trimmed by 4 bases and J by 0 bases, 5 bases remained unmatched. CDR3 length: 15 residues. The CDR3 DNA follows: TGTGCCAGCAGTTCCCCGGGGGGGTCCTCCTACGAGCAGTACTTC. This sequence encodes CASSSPGGSSYEQYF.

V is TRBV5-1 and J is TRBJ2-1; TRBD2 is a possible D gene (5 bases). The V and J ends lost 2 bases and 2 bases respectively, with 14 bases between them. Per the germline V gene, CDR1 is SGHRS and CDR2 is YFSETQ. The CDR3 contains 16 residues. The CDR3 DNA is TGCGCCAGCAGCTTCTTCGACGGGAAGCCCTACAATGAGCAGTTCTTC. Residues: CASSFFDGKPYNEQFF. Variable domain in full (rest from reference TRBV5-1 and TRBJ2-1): KAGVTQTPRYLIKTRGQQVTLSCSPISGHRSVSWYQQTPGQGLQFLFEYFSETQRNKGNFPGRFSGRQFSNSRSEMNVSTLELGDSALYLCASSFFDGKPYNEQFFGPGTRLTVL.

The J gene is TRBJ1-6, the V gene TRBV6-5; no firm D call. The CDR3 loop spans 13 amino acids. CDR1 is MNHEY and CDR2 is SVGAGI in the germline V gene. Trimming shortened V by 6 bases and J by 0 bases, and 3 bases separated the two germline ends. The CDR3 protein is CASRSSYNSPLHF. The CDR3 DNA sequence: TGTGCCAGCAGGAGCTCCTATAATTCACCCCTCCACTTT.